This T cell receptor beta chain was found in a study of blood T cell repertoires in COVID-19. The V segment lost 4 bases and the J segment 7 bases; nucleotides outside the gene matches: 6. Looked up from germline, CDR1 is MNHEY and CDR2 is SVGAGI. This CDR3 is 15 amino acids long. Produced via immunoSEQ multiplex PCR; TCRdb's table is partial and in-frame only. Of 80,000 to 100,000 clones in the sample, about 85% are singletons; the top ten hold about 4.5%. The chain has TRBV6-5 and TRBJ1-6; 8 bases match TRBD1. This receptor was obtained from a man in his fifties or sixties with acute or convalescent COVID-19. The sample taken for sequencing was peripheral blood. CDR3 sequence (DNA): TGTGCCAGCAGTTTGACAGGGGCGGAAAATTCACCCCTCCACTTT. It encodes CASSLTGAENSPLHF.